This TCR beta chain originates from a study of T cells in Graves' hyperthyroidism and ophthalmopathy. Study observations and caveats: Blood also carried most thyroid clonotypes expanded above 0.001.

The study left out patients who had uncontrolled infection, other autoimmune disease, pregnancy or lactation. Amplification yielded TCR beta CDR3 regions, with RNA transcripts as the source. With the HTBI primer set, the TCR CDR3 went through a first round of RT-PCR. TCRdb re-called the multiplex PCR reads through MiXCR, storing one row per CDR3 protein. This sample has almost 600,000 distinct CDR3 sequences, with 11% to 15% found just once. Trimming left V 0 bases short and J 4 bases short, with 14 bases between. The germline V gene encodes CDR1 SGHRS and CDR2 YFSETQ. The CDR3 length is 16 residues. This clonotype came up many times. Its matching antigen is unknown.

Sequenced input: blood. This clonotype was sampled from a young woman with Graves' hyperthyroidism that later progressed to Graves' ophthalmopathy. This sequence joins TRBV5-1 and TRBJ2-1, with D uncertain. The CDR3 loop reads CASSLVSQISYNEQFF. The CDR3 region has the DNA TGCGCCAGCAGCTTGGTATCACAGATATCTTACAATGAGCAGTTCTTC.